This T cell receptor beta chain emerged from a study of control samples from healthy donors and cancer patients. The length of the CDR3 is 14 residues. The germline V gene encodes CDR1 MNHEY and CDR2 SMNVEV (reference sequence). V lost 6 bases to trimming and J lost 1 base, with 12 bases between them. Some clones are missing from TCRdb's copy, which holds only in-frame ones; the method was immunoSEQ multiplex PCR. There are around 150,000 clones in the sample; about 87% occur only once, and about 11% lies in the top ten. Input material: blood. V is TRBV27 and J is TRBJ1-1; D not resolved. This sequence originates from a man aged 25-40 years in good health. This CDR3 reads CASRAGPRNTEAFF. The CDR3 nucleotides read TGTGCCAGCAGGGCCGGGCCACGGAACACTGAAGCTTTCTTT.